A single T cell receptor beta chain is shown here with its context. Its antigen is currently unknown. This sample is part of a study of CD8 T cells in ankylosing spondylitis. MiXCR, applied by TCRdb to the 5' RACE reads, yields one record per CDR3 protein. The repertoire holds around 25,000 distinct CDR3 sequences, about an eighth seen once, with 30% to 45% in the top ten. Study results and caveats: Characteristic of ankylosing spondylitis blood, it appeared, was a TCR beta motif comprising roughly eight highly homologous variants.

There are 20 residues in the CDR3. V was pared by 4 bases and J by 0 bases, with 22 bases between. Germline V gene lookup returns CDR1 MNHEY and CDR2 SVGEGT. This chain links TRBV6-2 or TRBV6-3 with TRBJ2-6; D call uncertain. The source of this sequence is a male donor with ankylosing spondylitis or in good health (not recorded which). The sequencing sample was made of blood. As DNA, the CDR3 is TGTGCCAGCAGTTCCCCTCCCACCCGGGTTCTCAACTCTGGGGCCAACGTCCTGACTTTC. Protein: CASSSPPTRVLNSGANVLTF.